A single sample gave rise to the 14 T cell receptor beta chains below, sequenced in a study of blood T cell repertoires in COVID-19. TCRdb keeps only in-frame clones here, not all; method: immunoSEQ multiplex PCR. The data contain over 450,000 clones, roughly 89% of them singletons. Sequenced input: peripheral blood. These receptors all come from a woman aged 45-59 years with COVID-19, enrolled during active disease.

CDR3 protein: CATSSGGLETYEQYF. The CDR3 coding sequence is TGTGCCACCAGCTCAGGGGGCTTAGAGACATACGAGCAGTACTTC. V usage is TRBV24-1 and J usage is TRBJ2-7, with 8 bases matching TRBD1. The trim removed 7 bases at V and 4 bases at J, leaving 11 bases unmatched. CDR3 length: 15 residues. Looked up from germline, CDR1 is KGHDR and CDR2 is SFDVKD.

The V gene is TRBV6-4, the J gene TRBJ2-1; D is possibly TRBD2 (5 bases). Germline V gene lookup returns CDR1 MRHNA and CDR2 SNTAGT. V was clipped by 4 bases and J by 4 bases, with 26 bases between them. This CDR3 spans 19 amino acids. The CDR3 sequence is CASSVLVVGLPQRYNEQFF. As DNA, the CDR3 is TGTGCCAGCAGTGTATTGGTGGTTGGACTCCCACAGAGATACAATGAGCAGTTCTTC.

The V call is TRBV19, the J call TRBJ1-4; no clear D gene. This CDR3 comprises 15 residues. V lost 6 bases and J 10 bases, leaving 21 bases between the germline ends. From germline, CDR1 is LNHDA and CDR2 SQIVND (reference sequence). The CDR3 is CASRPTGIQEGKLFF. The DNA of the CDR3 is TGTGCCAGTAGACCGACCGGGATCCAGGAAGGAAAACTGTTTTTT.

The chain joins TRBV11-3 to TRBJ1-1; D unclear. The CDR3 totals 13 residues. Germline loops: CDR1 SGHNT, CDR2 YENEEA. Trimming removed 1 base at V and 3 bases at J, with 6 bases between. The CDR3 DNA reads TGTGCCAGCAGCTTAGTGGCCGACACTGAAGCTTTCTTT. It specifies CASSLVADTEAFF.

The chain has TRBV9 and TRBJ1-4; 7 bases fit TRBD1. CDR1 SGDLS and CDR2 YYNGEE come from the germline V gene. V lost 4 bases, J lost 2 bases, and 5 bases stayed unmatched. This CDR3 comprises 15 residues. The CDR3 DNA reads TGTGCCAGCAGCCCGGAGGGGGCGACTAATGAAAAACTGTTTTTT. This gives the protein CASSPEGATNEKLFF. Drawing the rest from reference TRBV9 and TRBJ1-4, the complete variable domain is DSGVTQTPKHLITATGQRVTLRCSPRSGDLSVYWYQQSLDQGLQFLIQYYNGEERAKGNILERFSAQQFPDLHSELNLSSLELGDSALYFCASSPEGATNEKLFFGSGTQLSVL.

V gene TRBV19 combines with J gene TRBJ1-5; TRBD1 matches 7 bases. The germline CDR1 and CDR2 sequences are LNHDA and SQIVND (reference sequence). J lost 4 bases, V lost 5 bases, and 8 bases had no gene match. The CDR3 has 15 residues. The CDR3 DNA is TGTGCCAGTAGTCCCTCTGACAGGGAAAATCAGCCCCAGCATTTT. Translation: CASSPSDRENQPQHF.

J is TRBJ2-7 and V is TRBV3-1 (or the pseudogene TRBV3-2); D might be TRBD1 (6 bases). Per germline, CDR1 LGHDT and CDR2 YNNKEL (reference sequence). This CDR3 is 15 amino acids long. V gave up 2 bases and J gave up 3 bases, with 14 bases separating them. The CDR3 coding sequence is TGTGCCAGCAGCCAAACCGGGACACCGAACTACGAGCAGTACTTC. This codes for CASSQTGTPNYEQYF.

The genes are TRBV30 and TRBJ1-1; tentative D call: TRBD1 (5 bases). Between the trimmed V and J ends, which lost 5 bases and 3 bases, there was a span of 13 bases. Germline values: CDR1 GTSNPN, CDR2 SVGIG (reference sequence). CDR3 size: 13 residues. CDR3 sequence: CAWEQAKDTEAFF. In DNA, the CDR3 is TGTGCCTGGGAACAGGCGAAGGACACTGAAGCTTTCTTT. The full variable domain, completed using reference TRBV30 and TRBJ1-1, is SQTIHQWPATLVQPVGSPLSLECTVEGTSNPNLYWYRQAAGRGLQLLFYSVGIGQISSEVPQNLSASRPQDRQFILSSKKLLLSDSGFYLCAWEQAKDTEAFFGQGTRLTVV.

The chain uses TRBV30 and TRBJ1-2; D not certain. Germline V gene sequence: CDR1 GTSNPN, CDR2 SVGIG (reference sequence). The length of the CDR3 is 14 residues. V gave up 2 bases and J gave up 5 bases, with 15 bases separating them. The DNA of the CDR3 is TGTGCCTGGAGTCCGGACTCTATGCGATATGGCTACACCTTC. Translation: CAWSPDSMRYGYTF.

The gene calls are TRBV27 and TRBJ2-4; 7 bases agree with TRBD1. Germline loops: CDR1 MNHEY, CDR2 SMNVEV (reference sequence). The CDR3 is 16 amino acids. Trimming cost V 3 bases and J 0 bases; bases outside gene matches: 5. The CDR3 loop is CASSLGTAVAKNIQYF. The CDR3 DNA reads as TGTGCCAGCAGTTTGGGGACAGCCGTAGCCAAAAACATTCAGTACTTC.

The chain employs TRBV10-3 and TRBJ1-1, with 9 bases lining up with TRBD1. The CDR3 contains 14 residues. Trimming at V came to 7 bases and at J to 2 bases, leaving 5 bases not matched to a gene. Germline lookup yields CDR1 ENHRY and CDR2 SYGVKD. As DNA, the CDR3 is TGTGCCATCACTATGGGACAGGGAAACACTGAAGCTTTCTTT. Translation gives CAITMGQGNTEAFF.

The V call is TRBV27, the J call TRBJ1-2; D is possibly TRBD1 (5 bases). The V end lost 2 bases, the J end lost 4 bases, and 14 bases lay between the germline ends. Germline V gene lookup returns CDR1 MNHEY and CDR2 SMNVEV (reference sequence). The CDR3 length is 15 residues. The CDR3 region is CASSLGGLRGYGYTF. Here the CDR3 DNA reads TGTGCCAGCAGTTTAGGGGGACTTCGGGGCTATGGCTACACCTTC.

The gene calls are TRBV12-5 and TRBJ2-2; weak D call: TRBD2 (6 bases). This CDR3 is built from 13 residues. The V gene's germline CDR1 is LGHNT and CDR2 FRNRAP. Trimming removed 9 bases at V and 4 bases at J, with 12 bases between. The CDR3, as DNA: TGTGCTAGCGAGGGACTTTCCACCGGGGAGCTGTTTTTT. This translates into CASEGLSTGELFF.

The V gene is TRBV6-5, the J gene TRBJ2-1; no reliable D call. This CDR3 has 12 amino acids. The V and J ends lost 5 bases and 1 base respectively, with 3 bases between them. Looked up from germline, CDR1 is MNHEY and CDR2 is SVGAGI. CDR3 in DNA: TGTGCCAGCAGTCAGTCCTACAATGAGCAGTTCTTC. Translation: CASSQSYNEQFF.